A single sample gave rise to the 31 T cell receptor beta chains below, sequenced in a study of chemoradiotherapy in HPV16-positive cancers. The assay was immunoSEQ multiplex PCR, and TCRdb's table has in-frame clones only and misses some. The sample yields approximately 35,000 clones, approximately 90% seen once. The sequences come from blood, collected from a patient who underwent chemoradiotherapy. These receptors originate from a human donor with HPV-associated anogenital cancer.

V gene TRBV7-9 combines with J gene TRBJ2-1; either TRBD1 or TRBD2 may supply D (6 bases each). CDR3 length equals 15 residues. V was cut by 7 bases and J by 9 bases, with 22 bases left in between. Germline V gene lookup returns CDR1 SEHNR and CDR2 FQNEAQ (reference sequence). The CDR3 reads CASTPSWGAGGEQFF. CDR3 coding DNA: TGTGCCAGCACCCCTAGCTGGGGGGCCGGGGGTGAGCAGTTCTTC.

V gene TRBV29-1 combines with J gene TRBJ1-1; no clear D. The germline gives CDR1 SQVTM, CDR2 ANQGSEA. V lost 4 bases and J lost 7, with 10 bases in between. The CDR3 sequence is 11 residues long. In DNA, the CDR3 is TGCAGCGTTGTCCGCGTTGGTGAAGCTTTCTTT. Translated: CSVVRVGEAFF.

The genes are TRBV12-5 and TRBJ2-5, with TRBD2 identical over 7 bases. The CDR3 spans 13 residues. The V gene end was trimmed by 3 bases and the J gene end by 6 bases; junction bases not matched to a gene: 4. Germline assignment: CDR1 LGHNT and CDR2 FRNRAP. DNA for the CDR3: TGTGCTAGTGGTTTCGGCGGGGGAAAGACCCAGTACTTC. Residues: CASGFGGGKTQYF.

CDR3 in amino acids: CASSLGTGRAEAFF. The CDR3 DNA sequence: TGTGCCAGCAGCTTAGGTACAGGGAGGGCTGAAGCTTTCTTT. The rearrangement links TRBV5-4 to TRBJ1-1, with a tentative D call TRBD1 (6 bases). From germline, CDR1 is SGHNT and CDR2 YYREEE (reference sequence). V gave up 2 bases and J gave up 6 bases, with 14 bases separating them. The CDR3 is made up of 14 amino acids.

The rearrangement uses TRBV5-5 and TRBJ2-1, with no clear D. V lost 4 bases and J lost 1, with 12 bases in between. From germline, CDR1 is SGHKS and CDR2 YYEKEE (reference sequence). CDR3 size: 15 residues. The CDR3 spells CASSGKEASYNEQFF. The CDR3 nucleotides read TGTGCCAGCAGCGGAAAGGAAGCATCCTACAATGAGCAGTTCTTC.

The chain combines TRBV14 with TRBJ2-5, with 10 positions matching TRBD2. The length of the CDR3 is 19 residues. J was trimmed by 4 bases and V by 1 base; bases with no gene match: 15. The germline gives CDR1 SGHDN, CDR2 FVKESK. This CDR3 reads CASSQGLAGAFPMGETQYF. The CDR3 nucleotides read TGTGCCAGCAGCCAAGGGCTAGCGGGAGCCTTCCCCATGGGAGAGACCCAGTACTTC.

This clone was recorded only once. The chain has TRBV18 and TRBJ1-2; D is possibly TRBD1 (5 bases). This CDR3 comprises 12 residues. Trimming cost V 4 bases and J 5 bases, with 8 bases left between them. CDR1 is KGHSH and CDR2 is LQKENI in the germline V gene. DNA for the CDR3: TGTGCCAGCTCACAAGACAGATATGGCTACACCTTC. Its translation: CASSQDRYGYTF.

This chain connects TRBV7-2 to TRBJ1-5; D gene ambiguous. The CDR3 spans 18 residues. CDR1 and CDR2 (germline): SGHTA, FQGNSA. V was pared by 4 bases and J by 0 bases, with 19 bases between. CDR3 sequence: CASSYYQSGPYSNQPQHF. CDR3 coding DNA: TGTGCCAGCAGCTATTACCAATCCGGCCCCTATAGCAATCAGCCCCAGCATTTT.

This chain uses TRBV29-1 with TRBJ2-1; D may be TRBD1 or TRBD2 (6 bases each). This CDR3 contains 12 residues. Trimming left V 7 bases short and J 13 bases short, with 20 bases between. Germline CDR1 and CDR2: SQVTM and ANQGSEA. Here the CDR3 DNA reads TGCAGCGCTGACACGAGGGGGGACTCTCAGTTCTTC. Translating it yields CSADTRGDSQFF.

The CDR3 sequence is CASSQPQENTGELFF. In DNA, the CDR3 is TGCGCCAGCAGCCAACCACAGGAGAACACCGGGGAGCTGTTTTTT. This sequence joins TRBV4-1 and TRBJ2-2, with D possibly matching TRBD1 (5 bases). V dropped 2 bases and J dropped 1 base, with 8 bases sitting between them. The CDR3 covers 15 residues. Germline values: CDR1 MGHRA, CDR2 YSYEKL.

V usage is TRBV6-5 and J usage is TRBJ2-1; 7 bases fit TRBD1. V gave up 7 bases and J gave up 7 bases; unmatched junction bases: 10. Germline V lookup: CDR1 MNHEY, CDR2 SVGAGI. The CDR3 contains 14 residues. CDR3 region: CASTNVGGENEQFF. The CDR3 region has the DNA TGTGCCAGCACCAACGTAGGGGGCGAGAATGAGCAGTTCTTC.

The chain combines TRBV4-2 with TRBJ2-2; a weak D match, TRBD1 (6 bases). CDR3 length equals 12 residues. Per the germline V gene, CDR1 is LGHNA and CDR2 is YNFKEQ. Between the trimmed V and J ends, which lost 2 bases and 9 bases, there was a span of 7 bases. Here the CDR3 DNA reads TGTGCCAGCAGCCAAACAGGGAGGGAGCTGTTTTTT. Residues: CASSQTGRELFF.

V is TRBV30 and J is TRBJ2-3; D remains ambiguous. Germline CDR1 and CDR2: GTSNPN and SVGIG (reference sequence). V lost 5 bases and J lost 1, with 13 bases in between. The CDR3 is 14 residues long. CDR3 coding DNA: TGTGCCTGGGAGGAACCGGGCCGCACAGATACGCAGTATTTT. It encodes CAWEEPGRTDTQYF.

J is TRBJ2-1 and V is TRBV25-1; D is unresolved. Trimming took off 5 bases at V and 8 bases at J, with 19 bases between the two ends. The germline V gene encodes CDR1 MGHDK and CDR2 SYGVNS. The length of the CDR3 is 15 residues. CDR3: CASSPLGASGDEQFF. CDR3 coding DNA: TGTGCCAGCAGTCCCCTTGGAGCATCGGGCGATGAGCAGTTCTTC.

The chain recombines TRBV29-1 with TRBJ2-3; unclear D gene. The CDR3 length is 15 residues. The germline CDR1 and CDR2 sequences are SQVTM and ANQGSEA. V was cut by 1 base and J by 6 bases, with 17 bases left in between. Written as DNA, the CDR3 is TGCAGCGTTGAAGTCTCCCCTATAGGCGATGATACGCAGTATTTT. Protein product: CSVEVSPIGDDTQYF.

The chain uses TRBV6-6 and TRBJ1-4, with a possible D match to TRBD1 (5 bases). The germline CDR1 and CDR2 sequences are MNHNY and SVGAGI (reference sequence). The CDR3 totals 15 residues. Between the trimmed V and J ends, which lost 7 bases and 3 bases, there was a span of 15 bases. This chain's CDR3 is CASTFPSGANEKLFF. The CDR3 bases are TGTGCCAGCACCTTCCCTTCGGGGGCTAATGAAAAACTGTTTTTT.

The J gene is TRBJ1-2, the V gene TRBV19; D is perhaps TRBD1 (5 bases). This CDR3 region has 14 residues. Trimming took off 3 bases at V and 4 bases at J, with 12 bases between the two ends. The germline CDR1 and CDR2 sequences are LNHDA and SQIVND (reference sequence). The CDR3, as DNA: TGTGCCAGTAGTATCTTGGCAGGGACCTATGGCTACACCTTC. Translation: CASSILAGTYGYTF.

In its sample, this clone was seen once. The chain links TRBV6-4 to TRBJ2-5; possibly TRBD2 for D (7 bases). Trimming removed 6 bases at V and 1 base at J, with 15 bases between. Germline values: CDR1 MRHNA, CDR2 SNTAGT. The CDR3 sequence is 15 residues long. The CDR3 protein is CASRGAGGIQETQYF. In DNA, the CDR3 is TGTGCCAGCAGGGGGGCCGGGGGGATCCAAGAGACCCAGTACTTC.

J is TRBJ1-2 and V is TRBV2; tentatively, D is TRBD1 (6 bases). In germline, CDR1 is SNHLY, CDR2 FYNNEI. The CDR3 runs to 14 residues. Trimming stripped 6 bases from V and 8 bases from J, with 19 bases between. Here the CDR3 DNA reads TGTGCCAGCAGAAATCGGGGGGGCCGAGGCGGCTACACCTTC. Residues: CASRNRGGRGGYTF.

The V and J genes are TRBV29-1 and TRBJ1-2, with a tentative D call TRBD1 (5 bases). With 6 bases removed from V and 5 bases from J, the gap between germline ends came to 10 bases. The CDR3 length is 11 residues. Per the germline V gene, CDR1 is SQVTM and CDR2 is ANQGSEA. As DNA, the CDR3 is TGCAGCGTAGAGGGACGTTATGGCTACACCTTC. This gives the protein CSVEGRYGYTF.

This clone occurred once. J is TRBJ1-4 and V is TRBV6-5; D perhaps matches TRBD1 (5 bases). This CDR3 has 15 amino acids. The V and J ends lost 0 bases and 4 bases respectively, with 9 bases between them. Per the germline V gene, CDR1 is MNHEY and CDR2 is SVGAGI. Written as DNA, the CDR3 is TGTGCCAGCAGTTACTCCCGGGGCATTAATGAAAAACTGTTTTTT. Amino acid sequence: CASSYSRGINEKLFF.

This chain links TRBV7-2 with TRBJ1-1; no reliable D call. The germline V and J ends were trimmed by 2 bases and 1 base, with 14 bases remaining between them. The length of the CDR3 is 16 residues. Germline values: CDR1 SGHTA, CDR2 FQGNSA. The CDR3: CASSLNPLPTNTEAFF. For the CDR3, the DNA is TGTGCCAGCAGCTTAAATCCCCTGCCTACGAACACTGAAGCTTTCTTT.

This clone has a single count. V gene TRBV2 combines with J gene TRBJ2-3; 7 bases agree with TRBD1. V trimming: 6 bases; J trimming: 4 bases; junction bases outside the gene matches: 1. The length of the CDR3 is 12 residues. Germline CDR1 reads SNHLY; CDR2 reads FYNNEI. CDR3 sequence (DNA): TGTGCCAGCAGAGGGGGCCCAGATACGCAGTATTTT. Protein sequence: CASRGGPDTQYF.

The chain employs TRBV19 and TRBJ2-7, with D maybe TRBD1 (5 bases). The germline V gene encodes CDR1 LNHDA and CDR2 SQIVND (reference sequence). The CDR3 extends over 15 amino acids. Trimming took 1 base from V and 3 from J, leaving 13 bases between them. CDR3 amino acids: CASSIGGIPDYEQYF. The CDR3 DNA reads TGTGCCAGTAGTATAGGGGGCATTCCCGACTACGAGCAGTACTTC.

The rearrangement uses TRBV25-1 and TRBJ2-3; D possibly corresponds to TRBD1 (6 bases). The V gene's germline CDR1 is MGHDK and CDR2 SYGVNS. V was cut by 8 bases and J by 7 bases, with 22 bases left in between. CDR3 length equals 15 residues. Here the CDR3 DNA reads TGTGCCAGCGGTGCGACCAGGGACACCCCAAATACGCAGTATTTT. It translates to CASGATRDTPNTQYF.

The chain employs TRBV5-1 and TRBJ2-1, with D unclear. V lost 0 bases, J lost 6 bases, and 4 bases lay in between. CDR3 length equals 12 residues. From germline, CDR1 is SGHRS and CDR2 YFSETQ. The CDR3 is CASSLATNEQFF. Written as DNA, the CDR3 is TGCGCCAGCAGCTTGGCCACCAATGAGCAGTTCTTC. Together with reference TRBV5-1 and TRBJ2-1, the CDR3 gives the full variable domain: KAGVTQTPRYLIKTRGQQVTLSCSPISGHRSVSWYQQTPGQGLQFLFEYFSETQRNKGNFPGRFSGRQFSNSRSEMNVSTLELGDSALYLCASSLATNEQFFGPGTRLTVL.

The CDR3: CASSYSEAGAYEQYF. The CDR3 bases are TGTGCCAGCAGTTACTCCGAGGCCGGGGCCTACGAGCAGTACTTC. The chain combines TRBV6-6 with TRBJ2-7, with a weak D call TRBD2 (5 bases). Trimming cost V 0 bases and J 2 bases, with 11 bases left between them. The CDR3 spans 15 residues. Looked up from germline, CDR1 is MNHNY and CDR2 is SVGAGI (reference sequence).

The chain is built from TRBV5-1 and TRBJ2-3; D gene ambiguous. The germline V and J ends were trimmed by 0 bases and 1 base, with 6 bases remaining between them. CDR3 length equals 14 residues. Germline V gives CDR1 SGHRS, CDR2 YFSETQ. The CDR3 reads CASSLAVGTDTQYF. As DNA, the CDR3 is TGCGCCAGCAGCTTGGCGGTGGGCACAGATACGCAGTATTTT.

The V call is TRBV4-2, the J call TRBJ2-3, with 12 bases aligning to TRBD2. Germline values: CDR1 LGHNA, CDR2 YNFKEQ. This CDR3 contains 17 residues. With 4 bases clipped from V and 5 bases from J, the junction kept 10 bases outside the gene matches. Written as DNA, the CDR3 is TGTGCCAGCAGCCTAGGGACTAGCGGGCCACTTGAAGATACGCAGTATTTT. It encodes CASSLGTSGPLEDTQYF.

The chain recombines TRBV14 with TRBJ2-7; D unclear. This CDR3 is 14 amino acids long. Germline values: CDR1 SGHDN, CDR2 FVKESK. Between the trimmed V and J ends, which lost 2 bases and 5 bases, there was a span of 13 bases. CDR3 amino acids: CASSQSQVRNEQYF. CDR3 nucleotides: TGTGCCAGCAGCCAAAGTCAGGTCAGGAACGAGCAGTACTTC.

The chain carries TRBV30 and TRBJ2-2; 8 nucleotides match TRBD1. V lost 0 bases, J lost 5 bases, and 8 bases stayed unmatched. Germline V gene lookup returns CDR1 GTSNPN and CDR2 SVGIG (reference sequence). The CDR3 runs 16 residues. CDR3 sequence (DNA): TGTGCCTGGAGTGTACGAGACAGGGGCAGGACCGGGGAGCTGTTTTTT. Protein product: CAWSVRDRGRTGELFF.